Each of the 32 T cell receptor beta chains below was sequenced from the same sample in a study of T cell responses to AZD1222 COVID-19 vaccine. Profiling relied on immunoSEQ multiplex PCR, and the TCRdb table lists in-frame clones only, not all of them. The table includes about 120,000 clones, 80% to 90% detected once. The specimen comprised peripheral blood, sampled on day 0 of AZD1222 vaccination. The receptors originated from an adult in good health.

The chain joins TRBV10-3 to TRBJ1-1, with D uncertain. Per germline, CDR1 ENHRY and CDR2 SYGVKD. The V and J ends lost 3 bases and 4 bases respectively, with 12 bases between them. CDR3 length: 14 amino acids. In nucleotides, the CDR3 is TGTGCCATCAGTGATCGGGTAAAGGGCACTGAAGCTTTCTTT. Protein product: CAISDRVKGTEAFF.

The chain uses TRBV4-1 and TRBJ1-3; D remains unclear. CDR3 length: 17 residues. CDR1 and CDR2 from the germline V gene are MGHRA and YSYEKL. Trimming cost V 1 base and J 0 bases, with 13 bases left between them. CDR3 in amino acids: CASSQVPEEYSGNTIYF. The DNA of the CDR3 is TGCGCCAGCAGCCAAGTTCCAGAGGAGTACTCTGGAAACACCATATATTTT.

V is TRBV6-5 and J is TRBJ1-5, with D hard to call. V was trimmed by 5 bases and J by 0 bases, leaving 11 bases between them. The CDR3 has 15 residues. Germline V gives CDR1 MNHEY, CDR2 SVGAGI. For the CDR3, the DNA is TGTGCCAGCAGTACTACAGCTTATAGCAATCAGCCCCAGCATTTT. It codes for CASSTTAYSNQPQHF.

The J gene is TRBJ2-7, the V gene TRBV7-9, with 10 bases that match TRBD1. The V and J ends lost 5 bases and 4 bases, in that order; junction bases with no gene match: 11. Per the germline V gene, CDR1 is SEHNR and CDR2 is FQNEAQ (reference sequence). The CDR3 contains 16 residues. DNA for the CDR3: TGTGCCAGCAGCCCCGCTTCGGGACAGGGGTGGTACGAGCAGTACTTC. Amino acid sequence: CASSPASGQGWYEQYF.

The V and J genes are TRBV9 and TRBJ2-2, with D unresolved. This CDR3 contains 12 residues. In germline, CDR1 is SGDLS, CDR2 YYNGEE. V was clipped by 1 base and J by 7 bases, with 5 bases between them. The CDR3 coding sequence is TGTGCCAGCAGCGTACTTGGCGGGGAGCTGTTTTTT. Residues: CASSVLGGELFF.

The chain links TRBV24-1 to TRBJ1-5, with 7 nucleotides matching TRBD1. The germline CDR1 and CDR2 sequences are KGHDR and SFDVKD. This CDR3 region has 17 residues. The V and J ends lost 2 bases and 3 bases, in that order; junction bases with no gene match: 9. The CDR3: CATSDSGQDIPNQPQHF. The CDR3 bases are TGTGCCACCAGTGATTCTGGACAGGATATCCCCAATCAGCCCCAGCATTTT.

This chain's CDR3 is CASSSGWEYSNQPQHF. The CDR3 coding sequence is TGTGCCAGCAGCTCAGGATGGGAATATAGCAATCAGCCCCAGCATTTT. This rearrangement joins TRBV7-9 to TRBJ1-5, with D uncertain. The CDR3 length is 16 residues. V lost 4 bases and J lost 0, with 13 bases in between. Germline V gene lookup returns CDR1 SEHNR and CDR2 FQNEAQ (reference sequence).

The CDR3, as DNA: TGTGCCAGCACCTTGCCTGGCCATTATCAGCCCCAGCATTTT. It yields the protein CASTLPGHYQPQHF. The J gene is TRBJ1-5, the V gene TRBV11-3; D not certain. The CDR3 covers 14 residues. V was trimmed by 7 bases and J by 5 bases, leaving 15 bases between them. Germline CDR1 reads SGHNT; CDR2 reads YENEEA.

This chain connects TRBV7-9 to TRBJ2-1; tentative D call: TRBD2 (5 bases). The CDR3 covers 12 residues. Germline V gene sequence: CDR1 SEHNR, CDR2 FQNEAQ (reference sequence). V was cut by 0 bases and J by 12 bases, with 9 bases left in between. CDR3 DNA sequence: TGTGCCAGCAGCTTAGCACTAGACGCGCAGTTCTTC. As protein: CASSLALDAQFF.

The chain recombines TRBV6-5 with TRBJ1-1; 8 nucleotides match TRBD1. V was pared by 2 bases and J by 7 bases, with 3 bases of the junction left unmatched. Germline V gene lookup returns CDR1 MNHEY and CDR2 SVGAGI. The CDR3 extends over 13 amino acids. The CDR3, as DNA: TGTGCCAGCAGTTACGATGACAGGGGTGAAGCTTTCTTT. Translated: CASSYDDRGEAFF.

This clone was recorded only once. The chain links TRBV3-1 (or the pseudogene TRBV3-2) to TRBJ2-1, with 7 bases that match TRBD2. Germline CDR1 reads LGHDT; CDR2 reads YNNKEL (reference sequence). The CDR3 has 13 amino acids. J was trimmed by 12 bases and V by 4 bases; bases with no gene match: 9. The DNA for the CDR3 is TGTGCCAGCAGCCCCGAAAGACTAGCTGCGCAGTTCTTC. It codes for CASSPERLAAQFF.

V and J are TRBV21-1 and TRBJ1-2; TRBD1 is taken as the D call from the table, unchecked against the DNA. TRBV21-1 is an annotated pseudogene. This CDR3 has 18 residues. The CDR3 bases are TGTGCCAGCAGCAAAGGTGCGTTTTGGGGGCGTTCGGACTATGGCTACACCTTC. Translating gives CASSKGAFWGRSDYGYTF.

The chain employs TRBV4-3 and TRBJ2-2, with D tentatively TRBD1 or TRBD2 (5 bases each). V lost 0 bases, J lost 0 bases, and 11 bases lay in between. This CDR3 is 17 amino acids long. Germline CDR1 is LGHNA and CDR2 is YSLEER. Written as DNA, the CDR3 is TGCGCCAGCAGCCAAGAGGGGGTGGGAACGAACACCGGGGAGCTGTTTTTT. It codes for CASSQEGVGTNTGELFF.

The rearrangement uses TRBV10-2 and TRBJ1-1; perhaps TRBD1 as D (5 bases). Germline V CDR1 and CDR2: WSHSY, SAAADI. V lost 6 bases and J 1 base, leaving 9 bases between the germline ends. The length of the CDR3 is 13 residues. CDR3 region: CASRPDRNTEAFF. CDR3 coding DNA: TGCGCCAGCAGGCCTGACAGGAACACTGAAGCTTTCTTT.

The chain recombines TRBV9 with TRBJ1-1; possibly TRBD1 for D (6 bases). The CDR3 totals 14 residues. Between the trimmed V and J ends, which lost 4 bases and 9 bases, there was a span of 19 bases. Germline assignment: CDR1 SGDLS and CDR2 YYNGEE. CDR3 loop: CASSSTGGGGQAFF. The CDR3 DNA follows: TGTGCCAGCAGCTCGACGGGAGGGGGAGGCCAAGCTTTCTTT.

V usage is TRBV18 and J usage is TRBJ1-6; possible D gene TRBD1, 5 bases. The CDR3 has 14 amino acids. Germline CDR1 reads KGHSH; CDR2 reads LQKENI. V was shortened by 6 bases and J by 9 bases, with 15 bases between the two germline ends. CDR3 DNA: TGTGCCAGCTCCCAGGGCCCTCGGGGTTCACCCCTCCACTTT. Translating it yields CASSQGPRGSPLHF.

This chain joins TRBV7-3 and TRBJ2-1; TRBD2 matches 14 bases. The CDR3 runs to 18 residues. J gave up 7 bases and V 5 bases, and 13 bases lay outside the gene matches. The V gene's germline CDR1 is SGHTA and CDR2 FQGTGA. CDR3 protein: CASSPSGLAGGRKNEQFF. CDR3 DNA sequence: TGTGCCAGCAGCCCCTCCGGACTAGCGGGAGGTAGAAAGAATGAGCAGTTCTTC.

The chain has TRBV20-1 and TRBJ1-4; 7 bases agree with TRBD1. The germline gives CDR1 DFQATT, CDR2 SNEGSKA (reference sequence). With 3 bases clipped from V and 10 bases from J, the junction kept 8 bases outside the gene matches. The CDR3 totals 13 residues. CDR3 region: CSASGTVDRKLFF. In DNA, the CDR3 is TGCAGTGCTAGTGGGACAGTCGATAGAAAACTGTTTTTT.

This clone was counted only a few times. This chain uses TRBV21-1 with TRBJ1-5; the table names TRBD1, a call not compared with the DNA. TRBV21-1 is shown as a pseudogene. The CDR3 is 15 amino acids. As DNA, the CDR3 is TGTGCCACTCCGGCGTCGGACAGGGCGGAGTCGCCCCAGCATTTT. It specifies CATPASDRAESPQHF.

The rearrangement joins TRBV2 to TRBJ1-5; TRBD1 matches at 9 bases. The CDR3 covers 15 residues. From germline, CDR1 is SNHLY and CDR2 FYNNEI. V shed 4 bases and J 4 bases; nucleotides not matched to a gene: 5. The CDR3 bases are TGTGCCAGCAGTGCGGGACAGGGTAGGAATCAGCCCCAGCATTTT. Its translation is CASSAGQGRNQPQHF.

The chain recombines TRBV7-9 with TRBJ2-6, with 9 positions matching TRBD1. The ends lost 5 bases at V and 1 base at J; junction bases unmatched: 6. Germline-derived CDR1 and CDR2 are SEHNR and FQNEAQ (reference sequence). The CDR3 extends over 17 amino acids. This chain's CDR3 is CASSLGTGRSGANVLTF. The CDR3 nucleotides read TGTGCCAGCAGCCTCGGGACAGGGAGGTCTGGGGCCAACGTCCTGACTTTC.

CDR3 bases: TGTGCCAGCAGTCGGGAAGGGGATGAGTACGAGCAGTACTTC. It codes for CASSREGDEYEQYF. This chain joins TRBV25-1 and TRBJ2-7, with D perhaps given as TRBD1 or TRBD2 (5 bases each). Trimming took off 5 bases at V and 4 bases at J, with 15 bases between the two ends. CDR3 length: 14 amino acids. Germline values: CDR1 MGHDK, CDR2 SYGVNS.

This chain's CDR3 is CASRPGTGSEKLFF. DNA for the CDR3: TGTGCCAGCAGACCCGGGACAGGATCTGAAAAACTGTTTTTT. The chain joins TRBV28 to TRBJ1-4; 8 bases line up with TRBD1. J lost 7 bases, V lost 6 bases, and 7 bases had no gene match. The CDR3 extends over 14 amino acids. Germline V gene data show CDR1 as MDHEN and CDR2 as SYDVKM.

In its sample, this clone was seen many times. The rearrangement links TRBV28 to TRBJ1-5; D not resolved. CDR1 and CDR2 (germline): MDHEN, SYDVKM. CDR3 length: 17 residues. Trimming removed 1 base from V and 2 bases from J, with 15 bases in between. CDR3: CASSLLGLGIGNQPQHF. The CDR3 DNA is TGTGCCAGCAGTTTATTAGGGCTAGGGATTGGCAATCAGCCCCAGCATTTT.

This rearrangement joins TRBV5-1 to TRBJ2-2; no clear D. The ends were cut back, 5 bases at V and 0 bases at J, with 8 bases in the middle. Germline V gives CDR1 SGHRS, CDR2 YFSETQ. This CDR3 has 14 residues. The CDR3 spells CASRERPNTGELFF. CDR3 DNA: TGCGCCAGCAGGGAGAGACCGAACACCGGGGAGCTGTTTTTT.

This chain links TRBV4-1 with TRBJ2-7, with D hard to call. Germline-derived CDR1 and CDR2 are MGHRA and YSYEKL. There are 15 residues in the CDR3. V was trimmed by 2 bases and J by 0 bases, leaving 11 bases between them. The DNA of the CDR3 is TGCGCCAGCAGCCAAAATCTGAGGATCTCCTACGAGCAGTACTTC. Translation gives CASSQNLRISYEQYF.

This clone was observed once. The CDR3 DNA reads as TGTGCCAGCAGCCTAACAGGGGACGCTGAAGCTTTCTTT. Residues: CASSLTGDAEAFF. The rearrangement joins TRBV11-2 to TRBJ1-1; 7 nucleotides align to TRBD1. Looked up from germline, CDR1 is SGHAT and CDR2 is FQNNGV. The CDR3 is 13 amino acids. V shed 5 bases, J shed 6 bases, and the junction held 6 bases outside the gene matches.

The genes are TRBV3-1 (or the pseudogene TRBV3-2) and TRBJ2-5; no reliable D call. Trimming shortened V by 1 base and J by 1 base, and 7 bases separated the two germline ends. The CDR3 totals 14 residues. Germline-derived CDR1 and CDR2 are LGHDT and YNNKEL (reference sequence). In nucleotides, the CDR3 is TGTGCCAGCAGCCAAGGGACGGCCCAAGAGACCCAGTACTTC. Its protein product is CASSQGTAQETQYF.

The rearrangement uses TRBV4-1 and TRBJ2-7, with TRBD1 matching 7 bases. The J segment lost 1 base and the V segment lost 4 bases, leaving 13 bases of the junction unmatched. The V gene's germline CDR1 is MGHRA and CDR2 YSYEKL. The CDR3 is 17 residues long. CDR3 nucleotides: TGCGCCAGCAGCCCATTACTACGGGACAGAACATCCTACGAGCAGTACTTC. It yields the protein CASSPLLRDRTSYEQYF.

The chain couples TRBV5-1 to TRBJ2-7, with 8 positions matching TRBD1. The CDR3 runs to 16 residues. Germline CDR1 SGHRS, CDR2 YFSETQ. After removal of 4 bases from V and 3 bases from J, the junction contained 12 bases not matched to a gene. This chain's CDR3 is CASSAGGGTGSYEQYF. DNA for the CDR3: TGCGCCAGCAGCGCCGGGGGCGGGACAGGAAGCTACGAGCAGTACTTC.

This clone was seen a single time. The chain carries TRBV5-8 and TRBJ1-4; D call uncertain. This CDR3 is 16 amino acids long. Per germline, CDR1 SGHTS and CDR2 YDEGEE. The V end was cut by 0 bases, the J end by 0 bases, with 9 bases between. The CDR3: CASSLVLQTTNEKLFF. As DNA, the CDR3 is TGTGCCAGCAGCTTGGTGTTGCAGACAACTAATGAAAAACTGTTTTTT.

The chain uses TRBV19 and TRBJ2-7; 8 positions agree with TRBD1. V trimming: 4 bases; J trimming: 5 bases; junction bases outside the gene matches: 13. Germline values: CDR1 LNHDA, CDR2 SQIVND (reference sequence). This CDR3 comprises 16 residues. DNA of the CDR3: TGTGCCAGTAGTACAAACCCTGGACAGGGAGACGACGAGCAGTACTTC. It specifies CASSTNPGQGDDEQYF.